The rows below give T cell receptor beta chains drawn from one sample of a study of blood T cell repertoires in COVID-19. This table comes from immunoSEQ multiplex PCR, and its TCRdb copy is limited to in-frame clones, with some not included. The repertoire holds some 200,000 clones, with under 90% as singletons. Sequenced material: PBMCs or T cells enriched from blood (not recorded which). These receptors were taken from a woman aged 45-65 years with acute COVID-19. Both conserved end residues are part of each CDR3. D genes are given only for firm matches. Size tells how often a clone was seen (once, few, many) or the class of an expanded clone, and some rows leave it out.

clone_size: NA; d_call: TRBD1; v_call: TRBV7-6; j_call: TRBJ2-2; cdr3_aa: CASSLAGGQANTGELFF; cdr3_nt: TGTGCCAGCAGCTTAGCTGGGGGACAGGCAAACACCGGGGAGCTGTTTTTT
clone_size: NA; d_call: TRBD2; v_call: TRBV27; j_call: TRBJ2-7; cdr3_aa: CASSPIAGGHEQYF; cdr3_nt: TGTGCCAGCAGTCCTATAGCGGGAGGTCACGAGCAGTACTTC
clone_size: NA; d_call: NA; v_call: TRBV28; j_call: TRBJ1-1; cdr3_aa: CASRLLSRVTEAFF; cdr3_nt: TGTGCCAGCAGACTCCTATCCAGGGTCACTGAAGCTTTCTTT
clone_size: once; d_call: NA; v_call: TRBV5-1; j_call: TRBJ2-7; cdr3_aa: CASSLVSGGLFSYEQYF; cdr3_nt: TGCGCCAGCAGCTTGGTGTCAGGGGGGTTATTCTCCTACGAGCAGTACTTC
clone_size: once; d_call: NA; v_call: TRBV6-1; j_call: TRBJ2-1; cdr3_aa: CASSDRRNEQFF; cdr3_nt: TGTGCCAGCAGTGACAGGCGCAATGAGCAGTTCTTC
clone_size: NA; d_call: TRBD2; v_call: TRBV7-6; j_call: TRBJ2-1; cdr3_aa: CASSPKTSGINEQFF; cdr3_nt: TGTGCCAGCAGCCCGAAGACTAGCGGGATCAATGAGCAGTTCTTC
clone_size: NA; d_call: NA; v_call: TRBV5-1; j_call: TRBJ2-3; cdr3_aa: CASSLEAETDTQYF; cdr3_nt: TGCGCCAGCAGCTTGGAAGCGGAGACAGATACGCAGTATTTT
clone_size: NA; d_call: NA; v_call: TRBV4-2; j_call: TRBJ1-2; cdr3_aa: CASSQGTEGANYGYTF; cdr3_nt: TGTGCCAGCAGCCAAGGGACAGAGGGAGCTAACTATGGCTACACCTTC
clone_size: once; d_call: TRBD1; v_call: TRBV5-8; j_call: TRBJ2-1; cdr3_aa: CASSGDSLNFGEQFF; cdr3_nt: TGTGCCAGCAGCGGGGACAGCTTGAACTTCGGTGAGCAGTTCTTC
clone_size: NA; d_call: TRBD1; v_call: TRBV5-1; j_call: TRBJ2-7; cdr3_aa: CASSLWGQGDEQYF; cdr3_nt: TGCGCCAGCAGCTTGTGGGGACAGGGTGACGAGCAGTACTTC
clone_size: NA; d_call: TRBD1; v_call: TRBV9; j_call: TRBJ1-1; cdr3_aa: CASRRGPGTEAFF; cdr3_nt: TGTGCCAGCAGAAGGGGGCCGGGGACTGAAGCTTTCTTT
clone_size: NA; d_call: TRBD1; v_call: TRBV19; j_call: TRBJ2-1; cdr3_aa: CASSKTGVNEQFF; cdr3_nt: TGTGCCAGTAGTAAGACAGGGGTCAATGAGCAGTTCTTC
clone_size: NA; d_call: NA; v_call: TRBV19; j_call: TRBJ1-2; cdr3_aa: CASSMGSSGYTF; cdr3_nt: TGTGCCAGTAGTATGGGCAGCAGCGGCTACACCTTC
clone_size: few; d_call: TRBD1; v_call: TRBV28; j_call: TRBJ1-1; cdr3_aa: CASSPQQGRYTEAFF; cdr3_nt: TGTGCCAGCAGCCCACAACAGGGGAGGTACACTGAAGCTTTCTTT
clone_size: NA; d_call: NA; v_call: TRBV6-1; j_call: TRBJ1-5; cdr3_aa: CASSEAGKDQPQHF; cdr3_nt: TGTGCCAGCAGTGAGGCAGGGAAGGATCAGCCCCAGCATTTT
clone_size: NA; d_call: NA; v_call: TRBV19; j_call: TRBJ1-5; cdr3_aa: CASRSGWVGGNQPQHF; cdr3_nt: TGTGCCAGTAGAAGCGGGTGGGTGGGCGGCAATCAGCCCCAGCATTTT
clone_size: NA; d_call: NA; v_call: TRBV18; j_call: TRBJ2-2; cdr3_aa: CASSPPNRDGELFF; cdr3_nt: TGTGCCAGCTCACCACCCAACAGGGACGGGGAGCTGTTTTTT
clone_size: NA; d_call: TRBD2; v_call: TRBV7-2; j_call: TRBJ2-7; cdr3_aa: CASSRVAGADEQYF; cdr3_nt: TGTGCCAGCAGCCGTGTGGCGGGAGCGGACGAGCAGTACTTC
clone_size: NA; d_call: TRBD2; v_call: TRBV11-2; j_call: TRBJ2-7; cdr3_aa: CASSLASGGEYEQYF; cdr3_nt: TGTGCCAGCAGCTTGGCCAGCGGGGGGGAGTACGAGCAGTACTTC
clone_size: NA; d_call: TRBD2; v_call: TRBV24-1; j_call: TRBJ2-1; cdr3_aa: CATSAGGGSYNEQFF; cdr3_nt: TGTGCCACCAGTGCGGGCGGGGGCTCCTACAATGAGCAGTTCTTC
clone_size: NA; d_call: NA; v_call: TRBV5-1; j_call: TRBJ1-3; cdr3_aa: CASSLMKGVRISFGNTIYF; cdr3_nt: TGCGCCAGCAGCTTAATGAAGGGGGTGCGAATCTCTTTTGGAAACACCATATATTTT
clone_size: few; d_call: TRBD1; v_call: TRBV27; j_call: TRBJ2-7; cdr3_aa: CASSRSSRTGDAYEQYF; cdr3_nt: TGTGCCAGCAGCCGAAGCTCTAGGACAGGCGACGCCTACGAGCAGTACTTC
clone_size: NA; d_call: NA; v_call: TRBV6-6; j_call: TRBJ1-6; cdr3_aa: CASRQQGRESPLHF; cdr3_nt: TGTGCCAGCAGACAACAGGGAAGAGAGTCACCCCTCCACTTT
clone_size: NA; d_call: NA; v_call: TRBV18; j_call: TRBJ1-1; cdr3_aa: CASDQQGGTEAFF; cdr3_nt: TGTGCCAGCGATCAACAGGGTGGGACTGAAGCTTTCTTT
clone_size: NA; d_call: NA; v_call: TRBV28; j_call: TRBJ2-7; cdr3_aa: CASSLNTGSSYEQYF; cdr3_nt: TGTGCCAGTAGTTTAAACACAGGGAGCTCCTACGAGCAGTACTTC
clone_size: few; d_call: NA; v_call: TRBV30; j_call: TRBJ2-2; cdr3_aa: CAWSAYDTTGELFF; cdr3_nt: TGTGCCTGGAGTGCATATGACACCACCGGGGAGCTGTTTTTT
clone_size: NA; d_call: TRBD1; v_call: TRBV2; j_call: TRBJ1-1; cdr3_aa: CASGRDGQVEAFF; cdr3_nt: TGTGCCAGCGGTAGAGACGGACAGGTTGAAGCTTTCTTT
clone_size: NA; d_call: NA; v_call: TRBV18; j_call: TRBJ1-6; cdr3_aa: CASSRNRDSPLHF; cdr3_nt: TGTGCCAGCTCAAGGAACAGGGATTCACCCCTCCACTTT
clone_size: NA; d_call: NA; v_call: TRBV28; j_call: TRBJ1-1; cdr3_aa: CASSTAAAQTEAFF; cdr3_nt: TGTGCCAGCAGTACCGCAGCAGCGCAAACTGAAGCTTTCTTT
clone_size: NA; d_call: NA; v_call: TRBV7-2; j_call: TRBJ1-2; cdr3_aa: CASSLREAGNYGYTF; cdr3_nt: TGTGCCAGCAGCTTAAGGGAGGCGGGAAACTATGGCTACACCTTC
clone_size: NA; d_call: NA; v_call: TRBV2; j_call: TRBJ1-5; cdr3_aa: CASSDGGVDQPQHF; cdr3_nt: TGTGCCAGCAGCGATGGGGGGGTGGATCAGCCCCAGCATTTT
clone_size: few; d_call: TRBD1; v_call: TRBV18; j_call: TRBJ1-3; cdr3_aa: CASSPVLNRDRVSGNTIYF; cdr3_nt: TGTGCCAGCTCACCCGTACTCAACCGGGACAGGGTCTCTGGAAACACCATATATTTT
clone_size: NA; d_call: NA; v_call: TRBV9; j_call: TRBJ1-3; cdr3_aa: CASSPRGDTYSGNTIYF; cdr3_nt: TGTGCCAGCAGCCCGCGTGGGGACACGTACTCTGGAAACACCATATATTTT
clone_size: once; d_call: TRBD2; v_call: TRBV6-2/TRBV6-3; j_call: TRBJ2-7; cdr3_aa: CASSYLPSGRSVPYEQYF; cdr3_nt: TGTGCCAGCAGTTACCTTCCTAGCGGGAGGTCCGTCCCCTACGAGCAGTACTTC
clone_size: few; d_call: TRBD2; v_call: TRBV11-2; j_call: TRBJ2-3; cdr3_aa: CASSSKPTSGLSTDTQYF; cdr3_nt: TGTGCCAGCAGCTCAAAACCGACTAGCGGGCTTAGCACAGATACGCAGTATTTT
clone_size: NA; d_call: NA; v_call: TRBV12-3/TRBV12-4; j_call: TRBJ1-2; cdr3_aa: CASSPEVGGYTF; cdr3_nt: TGTGCCAGCAGTCCGGAGGTGGGCGGCTACACCTTC
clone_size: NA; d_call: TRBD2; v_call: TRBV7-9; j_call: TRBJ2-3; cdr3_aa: CASSPGIAGGMDTQYF; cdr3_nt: TGTGCCAGCAGCCCAGGGATAGCGGGGGGGATGGATACGCAGTATTTT
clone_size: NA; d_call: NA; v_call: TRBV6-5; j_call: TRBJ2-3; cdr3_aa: CASSRQSYSTDTQYF; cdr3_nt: TGTGCCAGCAGTCGCCAGTCTTATAGCACAGATACGCAGTATTTT
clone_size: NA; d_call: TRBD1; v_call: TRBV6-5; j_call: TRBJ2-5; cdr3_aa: CASSRQGLGETQYF; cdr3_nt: TGTGCCAGCAGCAGACAGGGGCTGGGAGAGACCCAGTACTTC
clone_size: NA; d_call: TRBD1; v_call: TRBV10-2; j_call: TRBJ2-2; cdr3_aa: CASSPGTGATGELFF; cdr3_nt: TGCGCCAGCAGCCCCGGGACAGGGGCGACCGGGGAGCTGTTTTTT
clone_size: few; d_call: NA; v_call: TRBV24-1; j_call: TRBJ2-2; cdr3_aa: CATSDLTTPNTGELFF; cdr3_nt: TGTGCCACCAGTGACCTCACTACCCCGAACACCGGGGAGCTGTTTTTT
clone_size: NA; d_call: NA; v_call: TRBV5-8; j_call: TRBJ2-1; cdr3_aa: CASSAIGTLSPYNEQFF; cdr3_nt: TGTGCCAGCAGCGCGATCGGGACTCTCTCTCCCTACAATGAGCAGTTCTTC
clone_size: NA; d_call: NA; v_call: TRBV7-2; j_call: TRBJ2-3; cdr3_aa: CASSLIGLLSGATDTQYF; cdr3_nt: TGTGCCAGCAGCTTAATTGGTCTGCTTAGCGGAGCCACAGATACGCAGTATTTT
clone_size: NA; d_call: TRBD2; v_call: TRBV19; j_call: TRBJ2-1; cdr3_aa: CASRGTSGRQFF; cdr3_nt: TGTGCCAGTAGAGGGACTAGCGGGAGACAGTTCTTC
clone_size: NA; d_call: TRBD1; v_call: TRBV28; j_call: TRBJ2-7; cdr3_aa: CASSLFRQGAFEQYF; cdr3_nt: TGTGCCAGCAGTTTATTTAGACAGGGGGCTTTCGAGCAGTACTTC
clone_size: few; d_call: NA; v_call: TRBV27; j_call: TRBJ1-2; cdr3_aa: CASSLSGGYGYTF; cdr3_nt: TGTGCCAGCAGTTTATCAGGGGGCTATGGCTACACCTTC
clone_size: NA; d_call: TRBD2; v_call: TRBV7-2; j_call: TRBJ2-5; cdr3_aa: CASRYAGGPSRETQYF; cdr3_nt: TGTGCCAGTCGATATGCGGGGGGGCCATCACGAGAGACCCAGTACTTC
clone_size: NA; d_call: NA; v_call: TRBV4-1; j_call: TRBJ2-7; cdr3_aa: CASSQVQGAMYEQYF; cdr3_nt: TGCGCCAGCAGCCAAGTACAGGGCGCAATGTACGAGCAGTACTTC
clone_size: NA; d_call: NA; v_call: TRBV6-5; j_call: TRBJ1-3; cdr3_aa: CASSLSSAGNTIYF; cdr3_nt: TGTGCCAGCAGCCTCAGTTCCGCTGGAAACACCATATATTTT
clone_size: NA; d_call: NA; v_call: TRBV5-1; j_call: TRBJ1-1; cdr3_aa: CASSLGLASNTEAFF; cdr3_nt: TGCGCCAGCAGCTTGGGTTTGGCATCGAACACTGAAGCTTTCTTT
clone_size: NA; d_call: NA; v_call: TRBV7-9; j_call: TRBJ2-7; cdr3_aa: CASSPSAGRRTDEQYF; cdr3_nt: TGTGCCAGCAGCCCATCCGCGGGGAGAAGGACGGACGAGCAGTACTTC
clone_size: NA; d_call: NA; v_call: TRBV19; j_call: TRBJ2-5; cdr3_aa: CASSETGTQYF; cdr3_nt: TGTGCCAGTAGTGAAACAGGGACCCAGTACTTC